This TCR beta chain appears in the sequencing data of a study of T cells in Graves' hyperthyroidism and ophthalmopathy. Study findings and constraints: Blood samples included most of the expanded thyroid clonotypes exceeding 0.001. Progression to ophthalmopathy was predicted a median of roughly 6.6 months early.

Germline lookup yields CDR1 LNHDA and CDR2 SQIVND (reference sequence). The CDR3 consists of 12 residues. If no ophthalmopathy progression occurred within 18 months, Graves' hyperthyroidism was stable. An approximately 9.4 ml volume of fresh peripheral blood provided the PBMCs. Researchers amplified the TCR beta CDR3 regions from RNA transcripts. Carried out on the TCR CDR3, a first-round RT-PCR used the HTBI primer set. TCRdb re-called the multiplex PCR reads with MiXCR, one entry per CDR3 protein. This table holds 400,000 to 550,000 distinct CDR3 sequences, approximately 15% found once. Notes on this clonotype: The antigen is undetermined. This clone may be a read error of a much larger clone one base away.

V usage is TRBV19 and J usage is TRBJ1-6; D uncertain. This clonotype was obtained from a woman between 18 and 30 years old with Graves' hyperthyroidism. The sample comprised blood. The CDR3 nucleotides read TGTGCCGGTAGTTTCGAACGATCACCCCTCCACTTT. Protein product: CAGSFERSPLHF.